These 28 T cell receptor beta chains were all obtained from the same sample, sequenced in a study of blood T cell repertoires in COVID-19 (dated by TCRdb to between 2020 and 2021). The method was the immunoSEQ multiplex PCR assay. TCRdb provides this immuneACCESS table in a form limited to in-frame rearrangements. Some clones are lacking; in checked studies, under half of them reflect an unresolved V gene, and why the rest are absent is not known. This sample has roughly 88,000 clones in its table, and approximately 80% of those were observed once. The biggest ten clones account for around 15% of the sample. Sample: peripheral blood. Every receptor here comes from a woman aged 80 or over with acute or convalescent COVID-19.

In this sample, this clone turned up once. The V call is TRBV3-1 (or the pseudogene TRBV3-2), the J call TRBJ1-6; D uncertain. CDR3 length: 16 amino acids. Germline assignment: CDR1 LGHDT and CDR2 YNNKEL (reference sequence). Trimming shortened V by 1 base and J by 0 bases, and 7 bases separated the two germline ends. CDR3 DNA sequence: TGTGCCAGCAGCCAAGGACTGAGCTCCTATAATTCACCCCTCCACTTT. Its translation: CASSQGLSSYNSPLHF.

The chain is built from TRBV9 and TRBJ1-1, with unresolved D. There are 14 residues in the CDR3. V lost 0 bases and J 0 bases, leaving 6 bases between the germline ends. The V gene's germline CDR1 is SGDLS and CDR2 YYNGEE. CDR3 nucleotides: TGTGCCAGCAGCGTAGGGGCCTTGAACACTGAAGCTTTCTTT. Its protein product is CASSVGALNTEAFF.

CDR3 nucleotide sequence: TGTGCCAGCAGCCCCGTAGGGACTAGCGGGTCTTCTGGCTCCTACGAGCAGTACTTC. Translating gives CASSPVGTSGSSGSYEQYF. This chain links TRBV3-1 (or the pseudogene TRBV3-2) with TRBJ2-7, with TRBD2 matching over 12 bases. After removal of 4 bases from V and 0 bases from J, the junction contained 13 bases not matched to a gene. CDR1 and CDR2 from the germline V gene are LGHDT and YNNKEL (reference sequence). This CDR3 comprises 19 residues.

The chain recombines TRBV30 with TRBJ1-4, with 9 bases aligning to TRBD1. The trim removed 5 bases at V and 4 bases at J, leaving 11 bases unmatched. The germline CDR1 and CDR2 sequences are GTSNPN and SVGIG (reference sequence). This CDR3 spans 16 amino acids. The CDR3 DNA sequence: TGTGCCTGGGCCCAGACAGGGGGGGTAATTAATGAAAAACTGTTTTTT. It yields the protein CAWAQTGGVINEKLFF.

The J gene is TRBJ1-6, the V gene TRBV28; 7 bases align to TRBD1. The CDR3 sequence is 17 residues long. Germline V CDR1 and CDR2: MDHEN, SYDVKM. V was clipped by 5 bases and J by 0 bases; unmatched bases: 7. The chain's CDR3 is CASSNPTGSSYNSPLHF. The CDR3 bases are TGTGCCAGCAGTAATCCGACAGGGAGCTCCTATAATTCACCCCTCCACTTT.

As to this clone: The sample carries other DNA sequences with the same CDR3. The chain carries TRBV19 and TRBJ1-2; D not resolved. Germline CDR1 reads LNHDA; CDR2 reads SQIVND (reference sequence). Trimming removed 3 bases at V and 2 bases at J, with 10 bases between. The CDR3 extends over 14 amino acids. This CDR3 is CASSIGGLNYGYTF. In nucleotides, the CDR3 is TGTGCCAGTAGTATTGGCGGACTCAACTATGGCTACACCTTC.

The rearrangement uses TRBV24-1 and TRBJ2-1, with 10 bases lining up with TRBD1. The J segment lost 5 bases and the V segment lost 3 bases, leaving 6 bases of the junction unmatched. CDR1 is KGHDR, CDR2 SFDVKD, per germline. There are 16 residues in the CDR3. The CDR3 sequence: CATSDPAGTGDNEQFF. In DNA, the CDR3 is TGTGCCACCAGTGATCCTGCAGGGACAGGGGACAATGAGCAGTTCTTC.

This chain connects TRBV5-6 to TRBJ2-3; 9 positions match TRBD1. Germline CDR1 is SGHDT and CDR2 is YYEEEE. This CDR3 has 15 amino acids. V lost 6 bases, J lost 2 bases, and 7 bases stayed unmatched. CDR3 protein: CASTQDRGFTDTQYF. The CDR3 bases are TGTGCCAGCACCCAGGACAGGGGCTTCACAGATACGCAGTATTTT.

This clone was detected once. The CDR3 loop reads CASRWTSETYEQYF. The DNA for the CDR3 is TGTGCCAGCAGATGGACTAGCGAAACCTACGAGCAGTACTTC. J is TRBJ2-7 and V is TRBV5-4, with 9 bases lining up with TRBD2. The germline CDR1 and CDR2 sequences are SGHNT and YYREEE (reference sequence). The junction had 5 bases not matched to a gene; V was cut back by 5 bases and J by 2 bases. This CDR3 comprises 14 residues.

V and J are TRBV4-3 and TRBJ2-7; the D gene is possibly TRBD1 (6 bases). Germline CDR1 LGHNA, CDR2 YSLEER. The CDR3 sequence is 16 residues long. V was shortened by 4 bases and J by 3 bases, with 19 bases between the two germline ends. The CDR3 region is CASSLATGSLFYEQYF. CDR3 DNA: TGCGCCAGCAGCCTAGCAACAGGGTCCCTCTTCTACGAGCAGTACTTC.

In DNA form, the CDR3 reads TGTGCCAGTAGTCCCGGGACAGGGGTGGCGGAGCAGTTCTTC. Translated, it gives CASSPGTGVAEQFF. This chain joins TRBV19 and TRBJ2-1; TRBD1 agrees at 10 bases. This CDR3 contains 14 residues. CDR1 LNHDA and CDR2 SQIVND come from the germline V gene (reference sequence). Trimming took 5 bases from V and 10 from J; bases not matched to a gene: 8. Looking up the rest from reference TRBV19 and TRBJ2-1 gives the full variable domain: DGGITQSPKYLFRKEGQNVTLSCEQNLNHDAMYWYRQDPGQGLRLIYYSQIVNDFQKGDIAEGYSVSREKKESFPLTVTSAQKNPTAFYLCASSPGTGVAEQFFGPGTRLTVL.

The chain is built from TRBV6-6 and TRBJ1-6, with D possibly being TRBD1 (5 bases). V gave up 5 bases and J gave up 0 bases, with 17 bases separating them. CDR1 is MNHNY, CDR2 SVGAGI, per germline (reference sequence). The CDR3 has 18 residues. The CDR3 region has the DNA TGTGCCAGCAGTCACCTTGGGGGGGGTAGCTCCTATAATTCACCCCTCCACTTT. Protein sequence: CASSHLGGGSSYNSPLHF.

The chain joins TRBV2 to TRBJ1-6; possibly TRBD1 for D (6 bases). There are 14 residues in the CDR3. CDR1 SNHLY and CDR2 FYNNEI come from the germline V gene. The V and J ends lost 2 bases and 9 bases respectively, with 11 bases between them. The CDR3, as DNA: TGTGCCAGCAGTGAACCGGGCAGGGGTTCACCCCTCCACTTT. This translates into CASSEPGRGSPLHF. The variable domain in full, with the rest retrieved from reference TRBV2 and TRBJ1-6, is EPEVTQTPSHQVTQMGQEVILRCVPISNHLYFYWYRQILGQKVEFLVSFYNNEISEKSEIFDDQFSVERPDGSNFTLKIRSTKLEDSAMYFCASSEPGRGSPLHFGNGTRLTVT.

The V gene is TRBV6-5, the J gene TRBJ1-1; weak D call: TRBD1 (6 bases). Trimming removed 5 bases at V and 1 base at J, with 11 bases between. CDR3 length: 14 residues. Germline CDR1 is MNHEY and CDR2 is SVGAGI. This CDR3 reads CASSLPGQNTEAFF. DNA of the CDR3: TGTGCCAGCAGTCTACCGGGACAGAACACTGAAGCTTTCTTT.

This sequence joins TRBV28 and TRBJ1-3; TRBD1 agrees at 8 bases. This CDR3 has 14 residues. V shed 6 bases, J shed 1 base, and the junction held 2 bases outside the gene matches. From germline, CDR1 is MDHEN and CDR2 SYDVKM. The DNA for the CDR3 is TGTGCCAGCAGAACAGGGGGTTCTGGAAACACCATATATTTT. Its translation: CASRTGGSGNTIYF.

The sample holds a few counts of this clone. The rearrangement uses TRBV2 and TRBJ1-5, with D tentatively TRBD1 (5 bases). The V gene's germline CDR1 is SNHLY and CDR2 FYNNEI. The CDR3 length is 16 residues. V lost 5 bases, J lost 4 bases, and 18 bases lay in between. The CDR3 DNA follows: TGTGCCAGCAGTTCCCAAAGGACACTTAGGAATCAGCCCCAGCATTTT. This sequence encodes CASSSQRTLRNQPQHF.

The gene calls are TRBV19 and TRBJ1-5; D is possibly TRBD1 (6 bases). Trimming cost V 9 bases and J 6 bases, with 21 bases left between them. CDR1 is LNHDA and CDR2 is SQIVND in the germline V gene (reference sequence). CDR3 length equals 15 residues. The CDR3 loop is CASFAAGATGQPQHF. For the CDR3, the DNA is TGTGCCAGCTTCGCGGCGGGGGCCACCGGTCAGCCCCAGCATTTT.

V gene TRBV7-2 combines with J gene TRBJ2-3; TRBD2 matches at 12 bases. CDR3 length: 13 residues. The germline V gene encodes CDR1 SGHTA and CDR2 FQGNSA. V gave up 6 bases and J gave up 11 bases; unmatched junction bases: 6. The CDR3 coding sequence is TGTGCCAGCAGGCTAGCGGGGGGGTACGAGCAGTATTTT. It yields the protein CASRLAGGYEQYF.

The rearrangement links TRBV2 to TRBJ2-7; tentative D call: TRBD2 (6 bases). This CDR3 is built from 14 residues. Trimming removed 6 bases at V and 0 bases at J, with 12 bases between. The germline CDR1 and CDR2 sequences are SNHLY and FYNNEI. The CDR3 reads CASRATGGSYEQYF. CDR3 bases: TGTGCCAGCAGAGCGACCGGGGGCTCCTACGAGCAGTACTTC.

The CDR3 spells CASRDSSGRSYTF. The CDR3 nucleotides read TGTGCCAGCCGCGATTCCTCAGGTCGAAGCTACACCTTC. This chain connects TRBV6-5 to TRBJ1-2; D is ambiguous. V was pared by 8 bases and J by 9 bases, with 19 bases between. Germline V CDR1 and CDR2: MNHEY, SVGAGI. The CDR3 is 13 residues long.

CDR3 residues: CASSLREANRTF. The CDR3 coding sequence is TGTGCCAGCAGTCTCCGGGAGGCCAATAGAACTTTC. The chain has TRBV6-2 or TRBV6-3 and TRBJ2-6; 7 bases line up with TRBD2. The V gene's germline CDR1 is MNHEY and CDR2 SVGEGT. V shed 5 bases and J 19 bases; nucleotides not matched to a gene: 11. The CDR3 sequence is 12 residues long.

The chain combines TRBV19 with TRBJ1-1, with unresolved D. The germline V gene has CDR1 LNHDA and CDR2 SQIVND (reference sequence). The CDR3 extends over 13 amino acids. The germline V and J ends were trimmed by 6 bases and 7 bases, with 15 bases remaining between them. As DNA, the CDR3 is TGTGCCAGTAGGACTTCTCTAGTGGGTGAAGCTTTCTTT. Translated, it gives CASRTSLVGEAFF.

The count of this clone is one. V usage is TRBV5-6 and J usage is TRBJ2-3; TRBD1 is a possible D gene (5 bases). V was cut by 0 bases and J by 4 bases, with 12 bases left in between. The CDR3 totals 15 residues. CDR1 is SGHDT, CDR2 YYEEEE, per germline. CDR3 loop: CASSLGTSPPDTQYF. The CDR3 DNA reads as TGTGCCAGCAGCTTGGGGACATCACCCCCAGATACGCAGTATTTT.

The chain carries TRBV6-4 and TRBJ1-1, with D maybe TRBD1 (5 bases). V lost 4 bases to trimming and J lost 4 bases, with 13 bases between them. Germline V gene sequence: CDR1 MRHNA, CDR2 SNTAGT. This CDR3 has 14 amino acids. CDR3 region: CASSVSGGITEAFF. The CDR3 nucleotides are TGTGCCAGCAGTGTTTCCGGGGGAATCACTGAAGCTTTCTTT.

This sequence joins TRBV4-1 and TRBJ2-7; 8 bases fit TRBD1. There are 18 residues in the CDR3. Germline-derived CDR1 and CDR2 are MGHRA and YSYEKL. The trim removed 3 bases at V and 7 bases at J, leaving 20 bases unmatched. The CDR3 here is CASSQMGRTGISRGEQYF. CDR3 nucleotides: TGCGCCAGCAGCCAGATGGGTAGGACAGGGATATCCCGAGGGGAGCAGTACTTC.

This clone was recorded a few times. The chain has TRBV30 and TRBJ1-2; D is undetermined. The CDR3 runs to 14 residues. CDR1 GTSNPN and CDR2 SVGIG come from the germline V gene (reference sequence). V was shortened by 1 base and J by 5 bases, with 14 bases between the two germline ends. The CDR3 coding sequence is TGTGCCTGGAGTGCCGCATACCGGTATTATGGCTACACCTTC. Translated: CAWSAAYRYYGYTF.

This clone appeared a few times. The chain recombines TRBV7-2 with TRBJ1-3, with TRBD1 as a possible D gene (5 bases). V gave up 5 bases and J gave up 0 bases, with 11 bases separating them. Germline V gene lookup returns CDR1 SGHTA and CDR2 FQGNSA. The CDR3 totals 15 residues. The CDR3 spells CASSADSSSGNTIYF. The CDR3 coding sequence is TGTGCCAGCAGCGCCGACAGTAGCTCTGGAAACACCATATATTTT.

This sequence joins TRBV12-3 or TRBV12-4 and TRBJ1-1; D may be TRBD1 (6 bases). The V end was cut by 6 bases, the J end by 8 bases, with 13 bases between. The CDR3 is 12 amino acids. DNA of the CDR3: TGTGCCAGCAGCCCCTTACAGGGAGAAGCTTTCTTT. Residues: CASSPLQGEAFF.